A single sample gave rise to the 22 T cell receptor beta chains below, sequenced in a study of blood T cell repertoires in COVID-19. Measured with immunoSEQ multiplex PCR; TCRdb has only the in-frame clones, and not every one. Of 200,000 to 250,000 clones listed, 87% were seen once; the top ten hold approximately 12%. The sample taken for sequencing was peripheral blood. These receptors were taken from a woman between 18 and 30 years old who had recovered from COVID-19.

The rearrangement uses TRBV4-1 and TRBJ2-1; no firm D call. Germline loops: CDR1 MGHRA, CDR2 YSYEKL. The CDR3 extends over 12 amino acids. The germline V and J ends were trimmed by 5 bases and 8 bases, with 10 bases remaining between them. DNA of the CDR3: TGCGCCAGCAGCGCGTATAGTGATGAGCAGTTCTTC. Its protein product is CASSAYSDEQFF.

V and J are TRBV7-2 and TRBJ2-7, with D maybe TRBD1 (7 bases). V lost 1 base and J lost 3, with 13 bases in between. Germline values: CDR1 SGHTA, CDR2 FQGNSA. There are 15 residues in the CDR3. CDR3 region: CASSLVGGGFYEQYF. In DNA form, the CDR3 reads TGTGCCAGCAGCTTAGTAGGAGGGGGCTTCTACGAGCAGTACTTC.

A single count supports this clone. This chain connects TRBV6-5 to TRBJ2-2, with 9 bases matching TRBD2. CDR1 and CDR2 (germline): MNHEY, SVGAGI. This CDR3 region has 15 residues. V shed 5 bases and J 12 bases; nucleotides not matched to a gene: 13. For the CDR3, the DNA is TGTGCCAGCAGTCAATCTGGGGCGGGGGGGTGGCAGCTGTTTTTT. The encoded protein is CASSQSGAGGWQLFF.

The chain has TRBV6-5 and TRBJ1-2; no reliable D call. There are 13 residues in the CDR3. Germline lookup yields CDR1 MNHEY and CDR2 SVGAGI. V lost 6 bases to trimming and J lost 5 bases, with 13 bases between them. The CDR3 spells CASRARSFYGYTF. Written as DNA, the CDR3 is TGTGCCAGCAGGGCAAGGAGTTTTTATGGCTACACCTTC.

The rearrangement links TRBV7-2 to TRBJ2-7; 12 positions agree with TRBD2. Unmatched junction bases numbered 6, after V lost 2 bases and J lost 7 bases. There are 15 residues in the CDR3. Germline CDR1 is SGHTA and CDR2 is FQGNSA. The DNA for the CDR3 is TGTGCCAGCAGCTTATCTAGCGGGAGGGCGTTTGAGCAGTACTTC. Amino acids: CASSLSSGRAFEQYF.

This clone occurred a few times. The chain links TRBV6-6 to TRBJ1-2, with 9 bases fitting TRBD1. The CDR3 has 13 amino acids. Germline-derived CDR1 and CDR2 are MNHNY and SVGAGI (reference sequence). Trimming at V came to 6 bases and at J to 8 bases, leaving 7 bases not matched to a gene. The CDR3 here is CASRRDRGDGYTF. Written as DNA, the CDR3 is TGTGCCAGCAGACGTGACAGGGGGGACGGCTACACCTTC.

DNA of the CDR3: TGTGCCAGCAGCTTTGGGACACTTCACTCCTACGAGCAGTACTTC. It translates to CASSFGTLHSYEQYF. This rearrangement joins TRBV7-9 to TRBJ2-7; maybe TRBD1 (6 bases). Germline V gene lookup returns CDR1 SEHNR and CDR2 FQNEAQ (reference sequence). This CDR3 is built from 15 residues. Trimming took 3 bases from V and 0 from J, leaving 12 bases between them.

The sample holds one count of this clone. The chain is built from TRBV29-1 and TRBJ1-2; a possible D gene is TRBD1 (5 bases). Trimming pared 5 bases from V and 0 bases from J, leaving 16 bases between. From germline, CDR1 is SQVTM and CDR2 ANQGSEA. The CDR3 runs 15 residues. The CDR3 DNA reads as TGCAGCGTTTCGGGGGTACTCCTAGCTAACTATGGCTACACCTTC. Its protein product is CSVSGVLLANYGYTF.

The rearrangement joins TRBV24-1 to TRBJ1-5, with 8 bases identical to TRBD1. The trim removed 6 bases at V and 2 bases at J, leaving 11 bases unmatched. CDR3 length: 17 residues. CDR1 KGHDR and CDR2 SFDVKD come from the germline V gene. The CDR3 nucleotides read TGTGCCACCAGTTCTTCGGACAGGGCCCTTTGCAATCAGCCCCAGCATTTT. Protein sequence: CATSSSDRALCNQPQHF.

The chain combines TRBV19 with TRBJ1-1; possibly TRBD1 for D (5 bases). The CDR3 loop spans 15 amino acids. Trimming took 5 bases from V and 5 from J, leaving 18 bases between them. Germline loops: CDR1 LNHDA, CDR2 SQIVND (reference sequence). CDR3 sequence reads: CASSPIQGGSTEAFF. The CDR3 DNA follows: TGTGCCAGTAGTCCCATCCAGGGTGGAAGTACTGAAGCTTTCTTT.

The chain joins TRBV6-5 to TRBJ2-7, with 12 bases aligning to TRBD2. The V segment lost 4 bases and the J segment 1 base; nucleotides outside the gene matches: 5. CDR3 length: 16 residues. Germline V lookup: CDR1 MNHEY, CDR2 SVGAGI. In DNA, the CDR3 is TGTGCCAGCAGTTGGACTAGCGGGACGGTGTCCTACGAGCAGTACTTC. This encodes CASSWTSGTVSYEQYF.

J is TRBJ2-7 and V is TRBV14; D is undetermined. This CDR3 contains 14 residues. From germline, CDR1 is SGHDN and CDR2 FVKESK. V was clipped by 0 bases and J by 2 bases, with 8 bases between them. The CDR3 reads CASSQDGWPYEQYF. CDR3 in DNA: TGTGCCAGCAGCCAAGATGGTTGGCCCTACGAGCAGTACTTC. Together with reference TRBV14 and TRBJ2-7, the CDR3 gives the full variable domain: EAGVTQFPSHSVIEKGQTVTLRCDPISGHDNLYWYRRVMGKEIKFLLHFVKESKQDESGMPNNRFLAERTGGTYSTLKVQPAELEDSGVYFCASSQDGWPYEQYFGPGTRLTVT.

The rearrangement joins TRBV20-1 to TRBJ2-3, with D possibly matching TRBD2 (6 bases). Trimming removed 3 bases from V and 7 bases from J, with 11 bases in between. CDR3 length: 12 amino acids. Germline CDR1 DFQATT, CDR2 SNEGSKA (reference sequence). This CDR3 reads CSASGGRYTQYF. The CDR3 coding sequence is TGCAGTGCTAGTGGAGGGAGGTATACGCAGTATTTT.

The chain uses TRBV5-6 and TRBJ2-5, with D perhaps matching TRBD1 (5 bases). Germline CDR1 and CDR2: SGHDT and YYEEEE. This CDR3 spans 16 amino acids. V shed 4 bases and J shed 2 bases, with 18 bases lying between them. The CDR3 bases are TGTGCCAGCAGCCAGACGATCCCTACAGGACAAGAGACCCAGTACTTC. Amino acid sequence: CASSQTIPTGQETQYF.

This chain uses TRBV5-1 with TRBJ2-7, with TRBD2 matching 9 bases. Germline V CDR1 and CDR2: SGHRS, YFSETQ. V lost 0 bases and J lost 3; bases outside the gene matches: 4. The CDR3 loop spans 15 amino acids. The CDR3 loop reads CASSLVSSGNYEQYF. Written as DNA, the CDR3 is TGCGCCAGCAGCTTGGTGTCTAGCGGGAACTACGAGCAGTACTTC.

The DNA for the CDR3 is TGTGCCAGCAGCTTCGGACTAGCGGGAGCTGGGGAGCAGTACTTC. Translated: CASSFGLAGAGEQYF. The chain carries TRBV7-2 and TRBJ2-7, with 13 bases fitting TRBD2. CDR1 is SGHTA, CDR2 FQGNSA, per germline. The V segment lost 3 bases and the J segment 7 bases; nucleotides outside the gene matches: 6. CDR3 length: 15 residues.

The gene calls are TRBV7-3 and TRBJ2-1, with a possible D match to TRBD1 (6 bases). Germline V CDR1 and CDR2: SGHTA, FQGTGA. Trimming cost V 1 base and J 0 bases, with 10 bases left between them. This CDR3 is built from 16 residues. The CDR3 is CASSLKATGSYNEQFF. For the CDR3, the DNA is TGTGCCAGCAGCTTAAAAGCGACAGGCTCCTACAATGAGCAGTTCTTC.

V usage is TRBV4-1 and J usage is TRBJ2-1, with TRBD2 matching over 8 bases. The V segment lost 5 bases and the J segment 9 bases; nucleotides outside the gene matches: 18. Germline loops: CDR1 MGHRA, CDR2 YSYEKL. The length of the CDR3 is 17 residues. CDR3 DNA sequence: TGCGCCAGCAGCTCAATTAAGCGGGAGATTGGCCGTGGTGAGCAGTTCTTC. Translation gives CASSSIKREIGRGEQFF.

The chain uses TRBV9 and TRBJ2-1; D might be TRBD2 (5 bases). The CDR3 contains 14 residues. The V and J ends lost 10 bases and 5 bases respectively, with 19 bases between them. Germline values: CDR1 SGDLS, CDR2 YYNGEE. CDR3 nucleotides: TGTGCCGCCCCCGGGCCAGCGGCTAACAATGAGCAGTTCTTC. This gives the protein CAAPGPAANNEQFF. The full variable domain, its missing parts supplied by reference TRBV9 and TRBJ2-1, is DSGVTQTPKHLITATGQRVTLRCSPRSGDLSVYWYQQSLDQGLQFLIQYYNGEERAKGNILERFSAQQFPDLHSELNLSSLELGDSALYFCAAPGPAANNEQFFGPGTRLTVL.

V and J are TRBV5-1 and TRBJ1-1; possibly TRBD1 for D (5 bases). The CDR3 runs 16 residues. V was pared by 3 bases and J by 0 bases, with 15 bases between. Germline loops: CDR1 SGHRS, CDR2 YFSETQ. CDR3 in amino acids: CASSWGDGLMNTEAFF. In nucleotides, the CDR3 is TGCGCCAGCAGCTGGGGGGACGGTTTAATGAACACTGAAGCTTTCTTT.

This clone was counted between two and nine times. This chain links TRBV11-3 with TRBJ2-1, with a possible D match to TRBD2 (6 bases). Germline V gives CDR1 SGHNT, CDR2 YENEEA. V shed 4 bases and J shed 0 bases, with 13 bases lying between them. The CDR3 contains 16 residues. CDR3 region: CASSSRDLGSYNEQFF. The DNA for the CDR3 is TGTGCCAGCAGCTCCCGGGACTTGGGCTCCTACAATGAGCAGTTCTTC.

In this sample, this clone turned up once. V is TRBV3-1 (or the pseudogene TRBV3-2) and J is TRBJ1-1, with unresolved D. Germline V gene sequence: CDR1 LGHDT, CDR2 YNNKEL (reference sequence). V was shortened by 0 bases and J by 10 bases, with 12 bases between the two germline ends. The CDR3 has 13 amino acids. CDR3 residues: CASSQDPGYGAFF. CDR3 coding DNA: TGTGCCAGCAGCCAAGACCCGGGGTATGGAGCTTTCTTT.